The 15 T cell receptor beta chains reported below all come from one sample, sequenced in a study of OX40 agonist ivuxolimab in advanced cancers. TCRdb keeps only in-frame clones here, not all; method: immunoSEQ multiplex PCR. The table has 65,000 to 80,000 clones, 70% to 90% seen once. The source was CD4+ or CD8+ T cells sorted from blood, collected in a trial of the OX40 agonist ivuxolimab. Receptors were obtained from an adult with an advanced solid tumor such as melanoma, head and neck, liver or kidney cancer.

J is TRBJ2-3 and V is TRBV10-3; possibly TRBD1 or TRBD2 for D (5 bases each). Germline V gene data show CDR1 as ENHRY and CDR2 as SYGVKD. The length of the CDR3 is 15 residues. Trimming stripped 0 bases from V and 5 bases from J, with 12 bases between. The CDR3 sequence is CAISESGGVGDTQYF. CDR3 DNA sequence: TGTGCCATCAGTGAGTCTGGGGGAGTAGGAGATACGCAGTATTTT.

This rearrangement joins TRBV28 to TRBJ2-1; 9 bases match TRBD2. The CDR3 covers 16 residues. Germline CDR1 and CDR2: MDHEN and SYDVKM. The V and J ends lost 3 bases and 9 bases, in that order; junction bases with no gene match: 12. CDR3 in amino acids: CASSFPLAGNDGEQFF. CDR3 DNA sequence: TGTGCCAGCAGTTTCCCTCTAGCGGGAAACGACGGTGAGCAGTTCTTC.

V is TRBV28 and J is TRBJ1-6; D gene uncertain. The CDR3 spans 14 residues. Germline V CDR1 and CDR2: MDHEN, SYDVKM. The V end was cut by 8 bases, the J end by 0 bases, with 8 bases between. The CDR3 sequence is CASVASSYNSPLHF. CDR3 nucleotides: TGTGCCAGCGTTGCGAGCTCCTATAATTCACCCCTCCACTTT. Looking up the rest from reference TRBV28 and TRBJ1-6 gives the full variable domain: DVKVTQSSRYLVKRTGEKVFLECVQDMDHENMFWYRQDPGLGLRLIYFSYDVKMKEKGDIPEGYSVSREKKERFSLILESASTNQTSMYLCASVASSYNSPLHFGNGTRLTVT.

The chain links TRBV19 to TRBJ2-1, with 13 bases aligning to TRBD2. The J segment lost 3 bases and the V segment lost 5 bases, leaving 7 bases of the junction unmatched. CDR1 is LNHDA, CDR2 SQIVND, per germline (reference sequence). This CDR3 comprises 17 residues. The CDR3 nucleotides are TGTGCCAGTAGTTCCCGACTAGCGGGGGGTTACTACAATGAGCAGTTCTTC. Protein product: CASSSRLAGGYYNEQFF.

The gene calls are TRBV6-5 and TRBJ2-2; D may be TRBD1 (6 bases). CDR3 length equals 15 residues. The V end was cut by 5 bases, the J end by 2 bases, with 12 bases between. Germline CDR1 reads MNHEY; CDR2 reads SVGAGI. The CDR3 DNA reads TGTGCCAGCAGTATCACAGGGATAAACACCGGGGAGCTGTTTTTT. Its translation is CASSITGINTGELFF.

The rearrangement links TRBV30 to TRBJ2-7; 7 bases match TRBD2. V shed 5 bases and J 5 bases; nucleotides not matched to a gene: 6. This CDR3 comprises 12 residues. CDR1 and CDR2 (germline): GTSNPN, SVGIG (reference sequence). In DNA, the CDR3 is TGTGCCTGGGCGGGAGTGTCGAACGAGCAGTACTTC. This codes for CAWAGVSNEQYF.

The V call is TRBV27, the J call TRBJ2-7, with D maybe TRBD1 (7 bases). Trimming shortened V by 6 bases and J by 0 bases, and 12 bases separated the two germline ends. CDR3 length: 14 amino acids. From germline, CDR1 is MNHEY and CDR2 SMNVEV (reference sequence). DNA for the CDR3: TGTGCCAGCAGGTCAGGGGGGTCCTCCTACGAGCAGTACTTC. This gives the protein CASRSGGSSYEQYF.

The rearrangement links TRBV14 to TRBJ2-7, with TRBD1 matching over 10 bases. This CDR3 region has 16 residues. Germline CDR1 reads SGHDN; CDR2 reads FVKESK. J lost 6 bases, V lost 2 bases, and 10 bases had no gene match. CDR3 nucleotide sequence: TGTGCCAGCAGCCAAATACCGGGACAGGGGTCGAGCGAGCAGTACTTC. As protein: CASSQIPGQGSSEQYF.

This chain uses TRBV27 with TRBJ1-2, with D maybe TRBD1 (6 bases). There are 14 residues in the CDR3. The ends were cut back, 1 base at V and 7 bases at J, with 13 bases in the middle. Germline-derived CDR1 and CDR2 are MNHEY and SMNVEV (reference sequence). Written as DNA, the CDR3 is TGTGCCAGCAGTTTATTAACAGGGAGTGGTGGCTACACCTTC. Amino acids: CASSLLTGSGGYTF.

The chain combines TRBV5-4 with TRBJ2-1; 7 nucleotides align to TRBD2. Losses at the gene ends were 0 bases for V and 4 bases for J; bases not matched to a gene: 4. Looked up from germline, CDR1 is SGHNT and CDR2 is YYREEE (reference sequence). There are 15 residues in the CDR3. The CDR3 DNA reads as TGTGCCAGCAGCTTGGTAGCGGGTCCTTACAATGAGCAGTTCTTC. Amino acid sequence: CASSLVAGPYNEQFF.

This clone was seen just once. The J gene is TRBJ2-3, the V gene TRBV28; D gene ambiguous. The CDR3 is made up of 17 amino acids. Trimming took off 6 bases at V and 0 bases at J, with 19 bases between the two ends. Germline CDR1 MDHEN, CDR2 SYDVKM. In DNA form, the CDR3 reads TGTGCCAGCAGCCCCTACTCGGCAGGATCTAGCACAGATACGCAGTATTTT. It is translated as CASSPYSAGSSTDTQYF.

This clone was counted between two and nine times. The genes are TRBV18 and TRBJ2-4, with 7 bases matching TRBD1. The V and J ends lost 2 bases and 0 bases, in that order; junction bases with no gene match: 7. Germline values: CDR1 KGHSH, CDR2 LQKENI. This CDR3 has 17 amino acids. The CDR3 region is CASSPAGTALAKNIQYF. The CDR3, as DNA: TGTGCCAGCTCACCAGCCGGGACAGCTCTAGCCAAAAACATTCAGTACTTC.

J is TRBJ2-7 and V is TRBV4-3; D perhaps matches TRBD2 (6 bases). The germline CDR1 and CDR2 sequences are LGHNA and YSLEER. The V end lost 1 base, the J end lost 4 bases, and 14 bases lay between the germline ends. CDR3 length equals 15 residues. CDR3 bases: TGCGCCAGCAGCCAAGGACTAGAGTCCTCATACGAGCAGTACTTC. It translates to CASSQGLESSYEQYF.

This clone was detected only once. The V and J genes are TRBV28 and TRBJ1-5, with D tentatively TRBD1 (5 bases). CDR1 and CDR2 (germline): MDHEN, SYDVKM. This CDR3 comprises 16 residues. The V end lost 0 bases, the J end lost 3 bases, and 12 bases lay between the germline ends. The CDR3 DNA follows: TGTGCCAGCAGTTTATGGGGATCAGGGTCCAATCAGCCCCAGCATTTT. Amino acids: CASSLWGSGSNQPQHF.

CDR3 nucleotides: TGTGCCAGCAGCCCAAGCCTAGCGGCGGAGACCCAGTACTTC. Encoded protein: CASSPSLAAETQYF. The chain employs TRBV7-2 and TRBJ2-5; 7 nucleotides agree with TRBD2. Germline lookup yields CDR1 SGHTA and CDR2 FQGNSA. CDR3 length equals 14 residues. V lost 5 bases to trimming and J lost 5 bases; unmatched junction nucleotides: 8.